This entry is about one T cell receptor beta chain. Its target is not known. The sample belongs to a study of shared clonotypes between healthy human individuals. The study's findings and limits: It was the non-shared clonotypes that had lower generation probabilities than clonotypes shared by all four donors.

The genomic DNA of each subset was split evenly across several immunoSEQ plates. The data were produced by immunoSEQ multiplex PCR, yet TCRdb's version contains in-frame clones alone and is incomplete. The sample comprises about 1.4 million clones, around 95% of which are singletons, and approximately 1.1% rests with the top ten. V trimming: 4 bases; J trimming: 4 bases; junction bases outside the gene matches: 14. The CDR3 has 17 amino acids. Germline V gene lookup returns CDR1 SGHKS and CDR2 YYEKEE (reference sequence). The gene calls are TRBV5-5 and TRBJ1-5, with TRBD1 matching over 7 bases. The source is a man aged 30 to 39 in good health. The sequenced sample consisted of naive CD4+ T cells sorted from blood. Subset specified: CD45RA+ positively selected. The CDR3 region is CASSPGAGGLFNQPQHF. The CDR3 DNA follows: TGTGCCAGCAGCCCAGGGGCAGGGGGTCTATTTAATCAGCCCCAGCATTTT.